This TCR beta chain was retrieved from a study of blood T cell repertoires in COVID-19. Study at large: Italy, Spain and the United States were the sources of the convalescent and acute COVID-19 samples. PBMCs, B-cell-depleted T cells, or T cells were the source of the cDNA or gDNA that made up the material.

V lost 11 bases, J lost 3 bases, and 19 bases lay in between. This CDR3 spans 15 amino acids. CDR1 LNHDA and CDR2 SQIVND come from the germline V gene (reference sequence). This clone occurred a few times. In the authors' methods: Reference gene primer amplification gave estimated nucleated cell counts. Generated by immunoSEQ multiplex PCR, the TCRdb table keeps only in-frame clones and is missing some. That table supplies the V and J calls and clone size; D and trimming were determined from the DNA. The data contain 310,000 or so clones, roughly 87% of them singletons. The Seattle patients, enrolled during active infection, were followed longitudinally.

V usage is TRBV19 and J usage is TRBJ2-2; D possibly corresponds to TRBD2 (5 bases). The source is a man younger than 40 with COVID-19, enrolled during active disease. What was sequenced was peripheral blood. The CDR3 DNA follows: TGTGCCTCTCGATGGCAGGACTTACACACCGGGGAGCTGTTTTTT. Residues: CASRWQDLHTGELFF.